A selection of T cell receptor beta chains follows, all from one sample in a study of OX40 agonist ivuxolimab in advanced cancers. Assay used: immunoSEQ multiplex PCR; TCRdb lists only in-frame clones, some missing. The sample holds more than 90,000 clones, approximately 84% seen once. The specimen was CD4+ or CD8+ T cells sorted from blood, collected in a trial of the OX40 agonist ivuxolimab. The source is an adult with an advanced solid tumor such as melanoma, head and neck, liver or kidney cancer. Both conserved end residues are part of each CDR3. D genes are given only for firm matches. Expanded clones get a size class; other rows say once, few or many, or leave the size out.

clone size	V gene	CDR3 length	J gene	D gene	CDR3 DNA	CDR3 protein
NA	TRBV6-1	12	TRBJ1-1	NA	TGTGCCAGCAGTGAGGGTGGGAGGGAGGCTTTCTTT	CASSEGGREAFF
NA	TRBV30	13	TRBJ1-3	NA	TGTGCCTGGAACCCAGGCGCTGGAAACACCATATATTTT	CAWNPGAGNTIYF
NA	TRBV11-3	14	TRBJ2-2	NA	TGTGCCAGCAGCTTAGGGGCAGCGTCCGGGGAGCTGTTTTTT	CASSLGAASGELFF
NA	TRBV10-1	15	TRBJ2-3	TRBD2	TGCGCCAGCAGTAGACTAGCGGGAGTAACAGATACGCAGTATTTT	CASSRLAGVTDTQYF
NA	TRBV6-1	12	TRBJ1-2	TRBD1	TGTGCCGGACGACAGGGGGCATCGGGCTACACCTTC	CAGRQGASGYTF
NA	TRBV7-9	16	TRBJ1-6	TRBD1	TGTGCCAGCAGCTTACGCGGGACAGCTTTTAATTCACCCCTCCACTTT	CASSLRGTAFNSPLHF
NA	TRBV27	16	TRBJ1-1	TRBD1	TGTGCCAGCAGTTTGATCCGGGGACAGCTGAACACTGAAGCTTTCTTT	CASSLIRGQLNTEAFF
NA	TRBV7-2	14	TRBJ2-1	NA	TGTGCCAGCAGCGAGAGCTTAGGCCACAATGAGCAGTTCTTC	CASSESLGHNEQFF
NA	TRBV5-8	14	TRBJ1-4	TRBD1	TGTGCCAGCAGCCCGGGACAGGGTGTAGAAAAACTGTTTTTT	CASSPGQGVEKLFF
NA	TRBV5-1	14	TRBJ1-1	NA	TGCGCCAGCAGCGTCGGACGGTCGAACACTGAAGCTTTCTTT	CASSVGRSNTEAFF
NA	TRBV2	12	TRBJ2-3	NA	TGTGCCAGCACTGAGGGCCCTCTTACGCAGTATTTT	CASTEGPLTQYF
NA	TRBV4-1	17	TRBJ2-3	TRBD2	TGCGCCAGCAGCCAGGAGGGACTAGCTGGGCGCACAGATACGCAGTATTTT	CASSQEGLAGRTDTQYF
NA	TRBV5-1	15	TRBJ2-3	TRBD2	TGCGCCAGCAGCTTGAGCGGGGGTTCCACAGATACGCAGTATTTT	CASSLSGGSTDTQYF
once	TRBV18	16	TRBJ1-3	TRBD1	TGTGCCAGCTCATATTCGGACAGGTCGGGAGGAAACACCATATATTTT	CASSYSDRSGGNTIYF
NA	TRBV6-1	14	TRBJ1-2	NA	TGTGCCTGCATCGACAGCCGCAACGGGAGTGGCTACACCTTC	CACIDSRNGSGYTF
NA	TRBV27	16	TRBJ1-1	NA	TGTGCCAGCAGTTTGTCCAGGGATTATAGTAACACTGAAGCTTTCTTT	CASSLSRDYSNTEAFF
NA	TRBV11-2	16	TRBJ2-3	NA	TGTGCCAGCAGCTTAACCCCAGCGGCCCGCACAGATACGCAGTATTTT	CASSLTPAARTDTQYF
NA	TRBV5-1	13	TRBJ2-2	NA	TGCGCCAGCAGCACAGGGAACACCGGGGAGCTGTTTTTT	CASSTGNTGELFF
NA	TRBV15	14	TRBJ2-3	NA	TGTGCCACCAGCGTTTCGGGGGATTCAGATACGCAGTATTTT	CATSVSGDSDTQYF
NA	TRBV30	13	TRBJ1-4	NA	TGTGCCTGGAGCAGCTCTAGAACGGACCCACTGTTTTTT	CAWSSSRTDPLFF
NA	TRBV12-5	15	TRBJ2-2	NA	TGTGCTAGTGGTCTAGGGACCTCGAACACCGGGGAGCTGTTTTTT	CASGLGTSNTGELFF
NA	TRBV11-2	15	TRBJ2-7	TRBD1	TGTGCCAGCACCTTGGGACAGGGCCACCTCTACGAGCAGTACTTC	CASTLGQGHLYEQYF
NA	TRBV5-1	15	TRBJ2-2	NA	TGCGCCAGCAGCTTGTGGCAGGTATCGACCGGGGAGCTGTTTTTT	CASSLWQVSTGELFF
NA	TRBV29-1	12	TRBJ2-5	TRBD1	TGCAGTTACAGGGGATACCAAGAGACCCAGTACTTC	CSYRGYQETQYF
once	TRBV28	17	TRBJ1-5	NA	TGTGCCAGCAGTTTGCGGCAGCCGGAGTATAGCAATCAGCCCCAGCATTTT	CASSLRQPEYSNQPQHF
NA	TRBV7-9	12	TRBJ2-1	NA	TGTGCCAGCAGCGACCCGACGGGGGAGCAGTTCTTC	CASSDPTGEQFF
NA	TRBV5-4	13	TRBJ1-6	NA	TGTGCCAGCAGCTTGGATAATAATTCACCCCTCCACTTT	CASSLDNNSPLHF